The clone carrying this T cell receptor beta chain was observed many times. Its specificity is not known. This specimen comes from a study of T cells in Graves' hyperthyroidism and ophthalmopathy. General study points: Blood also showed most of the thyroid clonotypes that were expanded above 0.001. In simple terms, a model built on 13 V-J features told ophthalmopathy apart from stable hyperthyroidism.

V was clipped by 6 bases and J by 4 bases, with 16 bases between them. CDR3 length: 15 residues. Germline loops: CDR1 MNHEY, CDR2 SVGAGI. Researchers took RNA transcripts and amplified the TCR beta CDR3 regions from them. HTBI primers were used for first-round RT-PCR of the TCR CDR3. Each CDR3 protein is one row after TCRdb ran MiXCR on the multiplex PCR reads. The sample comprises approximately 510,000 distinct CDR3 sequences, approximately 48% of which are singletons, and about 45% rests with the top ten. Uncontrolled infections, other autoimmune diseases, pregnancy or lactation led to exclusion of patients. Diagnosis relied on clinical symptoms, serum thyroxine and TRAb, thyroid ultrasound and orbital computed tomography.

This sequence originates from an adult woman with Graves' disease, either hyperthyroidism or ophthalmopathy (not recorded which). The V call is TRBV6-5, the J call TRBJ1-5, with D hard to call. The sequencing sample was made of peripheral blood or thyroid tissue (not recorded which). DNA for the CDR3: TGTGCCAGCAGCTCCGGTGGGTGGGGAAATCAGCCCCAGCATTTT. Protein product: CASSSGGWGNQPQHF.